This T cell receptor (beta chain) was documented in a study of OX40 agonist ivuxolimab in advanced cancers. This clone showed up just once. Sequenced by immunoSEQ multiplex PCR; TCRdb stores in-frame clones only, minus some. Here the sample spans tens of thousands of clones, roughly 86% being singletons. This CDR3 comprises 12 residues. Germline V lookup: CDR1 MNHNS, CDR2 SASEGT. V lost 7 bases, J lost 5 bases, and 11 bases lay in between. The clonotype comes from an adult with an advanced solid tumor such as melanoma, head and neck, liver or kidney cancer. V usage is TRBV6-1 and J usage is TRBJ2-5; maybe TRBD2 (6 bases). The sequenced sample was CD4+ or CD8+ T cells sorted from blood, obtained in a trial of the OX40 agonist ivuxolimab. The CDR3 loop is CASIGGIETQYF. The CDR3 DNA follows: TGTGCCAGCATAGGCGGGATTGAGACCCAGTACTTC.